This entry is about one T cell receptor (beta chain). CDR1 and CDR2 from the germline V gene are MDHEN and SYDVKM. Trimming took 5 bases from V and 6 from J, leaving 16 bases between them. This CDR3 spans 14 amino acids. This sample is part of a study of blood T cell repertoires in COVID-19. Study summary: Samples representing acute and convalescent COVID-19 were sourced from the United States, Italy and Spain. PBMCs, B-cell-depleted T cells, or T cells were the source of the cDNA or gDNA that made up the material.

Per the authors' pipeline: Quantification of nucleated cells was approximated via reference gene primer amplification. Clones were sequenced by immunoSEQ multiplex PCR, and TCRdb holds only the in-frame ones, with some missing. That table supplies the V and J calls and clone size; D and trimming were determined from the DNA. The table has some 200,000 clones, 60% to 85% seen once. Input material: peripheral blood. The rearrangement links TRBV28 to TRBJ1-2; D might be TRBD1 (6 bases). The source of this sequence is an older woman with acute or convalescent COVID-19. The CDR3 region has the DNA TGTGCCAGCAGTCCGAGGACAGCCAGGAATGGCTACACCTTC. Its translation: CASSPRTARNGYTF.